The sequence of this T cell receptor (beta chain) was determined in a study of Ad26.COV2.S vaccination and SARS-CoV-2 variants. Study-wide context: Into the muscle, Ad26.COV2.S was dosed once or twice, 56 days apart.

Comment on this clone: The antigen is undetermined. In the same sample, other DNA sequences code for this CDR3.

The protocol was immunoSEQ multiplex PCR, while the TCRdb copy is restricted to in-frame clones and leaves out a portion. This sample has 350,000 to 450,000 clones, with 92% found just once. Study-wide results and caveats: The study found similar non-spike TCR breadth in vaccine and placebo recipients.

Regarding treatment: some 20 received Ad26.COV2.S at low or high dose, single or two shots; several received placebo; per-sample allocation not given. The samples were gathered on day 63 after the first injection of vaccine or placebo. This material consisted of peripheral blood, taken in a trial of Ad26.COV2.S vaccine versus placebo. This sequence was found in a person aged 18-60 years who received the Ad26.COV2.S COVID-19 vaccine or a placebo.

CDR3 residues: CASSLAGDYGYTF. The CDR3 bases are TGTGCCAGCAGCTTAGCCGGGGACTATGGCTACACCTTC. The genes are TRBV7-8 and TRBJ1-2; D unclear. Germline values: CDR1 SGHVS, CDR2 FQNEAQ. This CDR3 spans 13 amino acids. V lost 0 bases, J lost 3 bases, and 5 bases lay in between.